The rows below give T cell receptor beta chains drawn from one sample of a study of cytomegalovirus exposure and HLA in healthy donors. Assay: immunoSEQ multiplex PCR; the TCRdb copy retains only in-frame clones and omits some. The data show roughly 100,000 clones, roughly 13% seen once. Sequencing was carried out using PBMCs. Receptors were obtained from a man aged 35 to 55 in good health and CMV-seropositive. CDR3s include the opening cysteine and the closing phenylalanine or tryptophan. D genes are given only for firm matches. Expanded clones are given a class, and other clones once, few, many or no size at all.

clone size	D gene	V gene	J gene	CDR3 protein	CDR3 DNA
-	TRBD1	TRBV2	TRBJ2-7	CASSLQGVVAYEQYF	TGTGCCAGCAGCTTGCAGGGGGTCGTTGCGTACGAGCAGTACTTC
few	TRBD2	TRBV2	TRBJ2-3	CASITRAGDTDTQYF	TGTGCCAGCATTACAAGGGCGGGAGATACAGATACGCAGTATTTT
few	-	TRBV7-9	TRBJ2-1	CASSLTPGERSYNEQFF	TGTGCCAGCAGCTTAACGCCAGGGGAGAGGTCCTACAATGAGCAGTTCTTC
few	-	TRBV9	TRBJ2-3	CASSVGIDTQYF	TGTGCCAGCAGCGTAGGTATAGATACGCAGTATTTT
-	TRBD1	TRBV19	TRBJ2-4	CASSETGGGNIQYF	TGTGCCAGTAGTGAAACAGGGGGCGGAAACATTCAGTACTTC
-	TRBD1	TRBV2	TRBJ1-4	CASSESRGWREKLFF	TGTGCCAGCAGCGAATCCAGGGGGTGGAGGGAAAAACTGTTTTTT
few	-	TRBV29-1	TRBJ1-5	CSATSGNSNQPQHF	TGCAGCGCCACCTCCGGGAATAGCAATCAGCCCCAGCATTTT
few	-	TRBV6-6	TRBJ2-2	CASSHRVAGELFF	TGTGCCAGCAGTCACAGGGTCGCCGGGGAGCTGTTTTTT
-	TRBD2	TRBV4-1	TRBJ2-2	CASSLDRIVAGENTGELFF	TGCGCCAGCAGCCTCGACAGAATAGTAGCGGGGGAGAACACCGGGGAGCTGTTTTTT
-	-	TRBV6-6	TRBJ1-3	CASSYGAAGGNTIYF	TGTGCCAGCAGTTACGGGGCTGCCGGGGGAAACACCATATATTTT
-	-	TRBV29-1	TRBJ2-5	CSVAGSKETQYF	TGCAGCGTTGCGGGTAGCAAAGAGACCCAGTACTTC
-	-	TRBV19	TRBJ2-3	CASSISAGRDTQYF	TGTGCCAGTAGTATAAGCGCCGGAAGGGATACGCAGTATTTT
-	-	TRBV5-1	TRBJ2-1	CASSLVAVSSYNEQFF	TGCGCCAGCAGCTTGGTGGCTGTCAGCTCCTACAATGAGCAGTTCTTC
-	TRBD1	TRBV7-9	TRBJ2-5	CASSTDRGPIQETQYF	TGTGCCAGCAGCACGGACAGGGGGCCGATCCAAGAGACCCAGTACTTC
-	TRBD1	TRBV5-6	TRBJ2-5	CASSFSRGRETQYF	TGTGCCAGCAGCTTTTCCAGGGGGCGAGAGACCCAGTACTTC
-	-	TRBV25-1	TRBJ1-4	CASSDRNRVNEKLFF	TGTGCCAGCAGTGATCGGAACAGAGTTAACGAAAAACTGTTTTTT
few	-	TRBV6-1	TRBJ1-1	CASSSHPDRNTEAFF	TGTGCCAGCAGTTCGCACCCGGACAGGAACACTGAAGCTTTCTTT
-	-	TRBV7-9	TRBJ2-5	CASSLVVETQYF	TGTGCCAGCAGCTTAGTAGTAGAGACCCAGTACTTC
few	-	TRBV9	TRBJ2-7	CASSVESLSSYEQYF	TGTGCCAGCAGCGTAGAAAGTCTGAGCTCCTACGAGCAGTACTTC
few	-	TRBV27	TRBJ2-7	CASSPGTSYEQYF	TGTGCCAGCAGTCCCGGGACAAGTTACGAGCAGTACTTC
-	-	TRBV7-2	TRBJ1-1	CASSQGRTEAFF	TGTGCCAGCAGTCAGGGTAGGACTGAAGCTTTCTTT
few	-	TRBV19	TRBJ2-3	CASSRGGTDTQYF	TGTGCCAGTTCCAGGGGAGGCACAGATACGCAGTATTTT
few	-	TRBV4-1	TRBJ1-2	CASSQVNPGKYVYGYTF	TGCGCCAGCAGCCAAGTCAATCCAGGGAAATATGTCTATGGCTACACCTTC
-	TRBD1	TRBV7-2	TRBJ1-2	CASSPQTGERYGYTF	TGTGCCAGCAGCCCCCAGACAGGGGAGCGGTATGGCTACACCTTC
-	TRBD2	TRBV7-9	TRBJ2-3	CASSLSGSGTDTQYF	TGTGCCAGCAGCTTAAGCGGGAGTGGGACAGATACGCAGTATTTT
few	TRBD1	TRBV7-9	TRBJ2-5	CASSSQGEAQYF	TGTGCCAGCAGCTCACAGGGGGAGGCCCAGTACTTC
few	TRBD2	TRBV9	TRBJ2-5	CASSVVAGIGETQYF	TGTGCCAGCAGCGTAGTAGCGGGCATTGGAGAGACCCAGTACTTC
-	-	TRBV5-1	TRBJ2-5	CASSLAGGPGETQYF	TGCGCCAGCAGCTTGGCCGGGGGGCCTGGGGAGACCCAGTACTTC
few	-	TRBV9	TRBJ2-5	CASSNSGTYDPVYF	TGTGCCAGCAGCAACTCCGGGACATACGACCCAGTTTACTTC
-	-	TRBV23-1	TRBJ1-5	CASSHPPKGGGRQPQHF	TGCGCCAGCAGTCATCCCCCGAAGGGGGGGGGCCGTCAGCCCCAGCATTTT
few	-	TRBV5-1	TRBJ1-1	CASSLGQPNTEAFF	TGCGCCAGCAGCCTAGGACAGCCGAACACTGAAGCTTTCTTT